This TCR beta chain was retrieved from a study of post-analysis software for immune sequencing data. Study-level information: Patients with relapsing-remitting, secondary progressive and progressive-relapsing multiple sclerosis courses were all represented. Study-level points and caveats: A significant reduction in normalized Chao1 diversity was observed in multiple sclerosis patients versus controls. Patients carried a handful of TRBV segments more frequently than controls did, and TRBV5-6, TRBV5-1 and TRBV20-1 were among them.

Unique-molecular-identifier-tagged TCR beta cDNA libraries were used. Once roughly 1 to 10 million T cells were used, roughly 0.5 million cDNA molecules resulted. TCRdb reprocessed the PCR reads with MiXCR, giving one entry per CDR3 protein. Altogether about 540,000 distinct CDR3 sequences are present, less than 40% being singletons, with the ten largest covering about 5.6%. J lost 2 bases, V lost 3 bases, and 15 bases had no gene match. This CDR3 comprises 18 residues. The germline CDR1 and CDR2 sequences are DFQATT and SNEGSKA (reference sequence). This clonotype was seen more than once but under ten times. Its specificity is not known.

The receptor comes from a girl aged 2 to 17 with multiple sclerosis. V and J are TRBV20-1 and TRBJ2-1; TRBD2 agrees at 8 bases. The sample was blood. CDR3 sequence reads: CSARSLEPSGGAYNEQFF. Written as DNA, the CDR3 is TGCAGTGCTAGGTCCTTGGAGCCTTCGGGGGGGGCCTACAATGAGCAGTTCTTC.